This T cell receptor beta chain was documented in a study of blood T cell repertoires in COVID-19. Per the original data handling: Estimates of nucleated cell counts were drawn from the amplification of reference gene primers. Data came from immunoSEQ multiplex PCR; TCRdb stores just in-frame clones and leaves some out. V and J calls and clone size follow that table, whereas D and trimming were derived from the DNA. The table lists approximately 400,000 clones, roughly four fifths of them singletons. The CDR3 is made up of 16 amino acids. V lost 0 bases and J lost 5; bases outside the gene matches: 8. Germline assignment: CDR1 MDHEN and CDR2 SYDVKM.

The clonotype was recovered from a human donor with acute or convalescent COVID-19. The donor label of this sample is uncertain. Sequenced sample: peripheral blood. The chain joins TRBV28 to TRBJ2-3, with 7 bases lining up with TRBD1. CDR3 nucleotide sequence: TGTGCCAGCAGTTTATGGGACAGGTCCACGGGAGATACGCAGTATTTT. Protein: CASSLWDRSTGDTQYF.